The source of this TCR beta chain is a study of regulatory T cells in long-lasting Graves disease. Stated time point: newly diagnosed GD, antithyroid drugs for less than 3 months. RNA isolated from PBMCs was used to make the TCR library. An approximately 9-milliliter sample of peripheral blood was drawn into EDTA tubes. To make TCR beta libraries, researchers used iRepertoire HTBI primers and Arm-PCR of CDR3 regions. TCRdb itself ran the multiplex PCR reads through MiXCR, one entry per CDR3 protein. Altogether about 530,000 distinct CDR3 sequences are present, around 15% being singletons, with the ten largest covering more than 20%. Trimming at V came to 3 bases and at J to 3 bases, leaving 4 bases not matched to a gene. CDR3 length equals 13 residues. The V gene's germline CDR1 is DFQATT and CDR2 SNEGSKA (reference sequence). Study results and limitations: For persistent Graves' patients, TCR diversity was lower than for newly diagnosed ones.

This clonotype was picked up many times. Its specificity is not known. The sample was also reused in another study, on T cells in Graves' hyperthyroidism and ophthalmopathy. That source notes: Carried out on the TCR CDR3, a first-round RT-PCR used the HTBI primer set.

The V and J genes are TRBV20-1 and TRBJ2-7; 8 bases line up with TRBD2. The TCR comes from a woman aged 40-60 years with Graves disease. Sequenced material: peripheral blood mononuclear cells (PBMCs), taken at new diagnosis, from a patient treated with antithyroid drugs. The CDR3 region has the DNA TGCAGTGCTAGGGGGACTAGGGGCTACGAGCAGTACTTC. Encoded protein: CSARGTRGYEQYF.